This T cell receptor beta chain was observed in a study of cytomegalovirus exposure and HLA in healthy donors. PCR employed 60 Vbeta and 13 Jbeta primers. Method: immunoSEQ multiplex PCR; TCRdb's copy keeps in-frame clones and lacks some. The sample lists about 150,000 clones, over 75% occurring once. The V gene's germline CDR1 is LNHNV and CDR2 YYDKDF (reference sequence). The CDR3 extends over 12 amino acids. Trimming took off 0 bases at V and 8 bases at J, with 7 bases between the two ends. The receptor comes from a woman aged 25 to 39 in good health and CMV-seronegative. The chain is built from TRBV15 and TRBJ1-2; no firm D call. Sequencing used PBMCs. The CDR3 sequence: CATSRDAQGYTF. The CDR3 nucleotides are TGTGCCACCAGCAGAGACGCCCAGGGCTACACCTTC. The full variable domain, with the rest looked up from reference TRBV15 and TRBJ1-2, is DAMVIQNPRYQVTQFGKPVTLSCSQTLNHNVMYWYQQKSSQAPKLLFHYYDKDFNNEADTPDNFQSRRPNTSFCFLDIRSPGLGDTAMYLCATSRDAQGYTFGSGTRLTVV.